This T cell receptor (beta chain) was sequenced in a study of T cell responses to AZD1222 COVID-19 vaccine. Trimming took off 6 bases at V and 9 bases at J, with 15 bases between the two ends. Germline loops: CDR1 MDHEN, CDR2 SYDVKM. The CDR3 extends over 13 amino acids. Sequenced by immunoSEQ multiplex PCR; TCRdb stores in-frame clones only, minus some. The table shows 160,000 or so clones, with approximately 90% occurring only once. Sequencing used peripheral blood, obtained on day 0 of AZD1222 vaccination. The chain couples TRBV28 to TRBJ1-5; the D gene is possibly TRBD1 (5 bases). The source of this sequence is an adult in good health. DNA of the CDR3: TGTGCCAGCAGGGGGGTCCTCGGTGGGCCCCAGCATTTT. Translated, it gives CASRGVLGGPQHF.